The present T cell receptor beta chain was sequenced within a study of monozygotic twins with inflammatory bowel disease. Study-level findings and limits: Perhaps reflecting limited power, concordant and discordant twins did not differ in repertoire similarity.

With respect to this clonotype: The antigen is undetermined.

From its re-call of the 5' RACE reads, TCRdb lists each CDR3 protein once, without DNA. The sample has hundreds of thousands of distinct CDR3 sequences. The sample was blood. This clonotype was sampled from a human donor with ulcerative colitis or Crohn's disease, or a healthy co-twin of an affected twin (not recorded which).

Here the CDR3 reads CAISGRAGAFF. The V call is TRBV10-3, the J call TRBJ2-1; the D call from TCRdb, TRBD1, cannot be confirmed without DNA. Germline CDR1 ENHRY, CDR2 SYGVKD. The CDR3 totals 11 residues.